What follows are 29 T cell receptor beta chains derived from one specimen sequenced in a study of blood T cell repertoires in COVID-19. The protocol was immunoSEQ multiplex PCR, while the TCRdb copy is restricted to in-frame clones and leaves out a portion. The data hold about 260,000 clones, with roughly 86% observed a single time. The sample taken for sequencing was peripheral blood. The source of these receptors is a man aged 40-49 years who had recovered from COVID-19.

The CDR3 sequence is CSVAQKEETQYF. The CDR3 DNA reads TGCAGCGTTGCACAGAAAGAAGAGACCCAGTACTTC. The chain couples TRBV29-1 to TRBJ2-5; no clear D. The CDR3 loop spans 12 amino acids. The germline V gene encodes CDR1 SQVTM and CDR2 ANQGSEA. V lost 4 bases, J lost 3 bases, and 9 bases lay in between.

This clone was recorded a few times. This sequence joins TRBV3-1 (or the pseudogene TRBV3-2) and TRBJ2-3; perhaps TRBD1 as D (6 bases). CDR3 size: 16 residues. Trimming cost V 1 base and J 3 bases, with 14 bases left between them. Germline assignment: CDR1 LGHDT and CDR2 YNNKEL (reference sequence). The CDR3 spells CASSQVTGGLTDTQYF. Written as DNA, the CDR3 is TGTGCCAGCAGCCAAGTGACTGGGGGCTTAACAGATACGCAGTATTTT.

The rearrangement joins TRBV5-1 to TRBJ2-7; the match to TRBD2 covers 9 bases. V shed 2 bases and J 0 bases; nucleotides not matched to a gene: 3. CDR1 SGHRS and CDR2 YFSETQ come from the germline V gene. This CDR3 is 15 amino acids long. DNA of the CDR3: TGCGCCAGCAGCTTCAATAGCGGGAGCTCCTACGAGCAGTACTTC. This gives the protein CASSFNSGSSYEQYF.

The CDR3 loop is CASSETGNTEAFF. DNA for the CDR3: TGTGCCAGCAGTGAAACAGGGAACACTGAAGCTTTCTTT. The gene calls are TRBV6-1 and TRBJ1-1; a weak D match, TRBD1 (5 bases). V was shortened by 2 bases and J by 1 base, with 5 bases between the two germline ends. The CDR3 is 13 amino acids. CDR1 and CDR2 (germline): MNHNS, SASEGT.

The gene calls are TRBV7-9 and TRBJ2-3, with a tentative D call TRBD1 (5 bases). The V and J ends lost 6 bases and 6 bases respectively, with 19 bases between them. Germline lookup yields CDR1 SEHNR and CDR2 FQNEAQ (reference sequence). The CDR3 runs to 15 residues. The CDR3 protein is CASRSPADQGDTQYF. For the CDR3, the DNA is TGTGCCAGCAGGTCCCCCGCGGACCAGGGCGATACGCAGTATTTT. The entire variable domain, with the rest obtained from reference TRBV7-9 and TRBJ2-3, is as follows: DTGVSQNPRHKITKRGQNVTFRCDPISEHNRLYWYRQTLGQGPEFLTYFQNEAQLEKSRLLSDRFSAERPKGSFSTLEIQRTEQGDSAMYLCASRSPADQGDTQYFGPGTRLTVL.

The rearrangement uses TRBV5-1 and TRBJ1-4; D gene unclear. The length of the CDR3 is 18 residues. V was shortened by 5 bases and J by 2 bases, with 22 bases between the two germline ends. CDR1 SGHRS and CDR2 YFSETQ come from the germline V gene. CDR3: CASRTAGLGVDTNEKLFF. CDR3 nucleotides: TGCGCCAGCAGGACTGCGGGGTTGGGTGTTGACACTAATGAAAAACTGTTTTTT.

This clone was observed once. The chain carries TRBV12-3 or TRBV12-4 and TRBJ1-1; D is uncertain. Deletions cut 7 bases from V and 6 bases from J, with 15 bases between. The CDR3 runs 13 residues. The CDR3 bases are TGTGCCAGCACCTCTAGAGGGAGGCCTGAAGCTTTCTTT. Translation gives CASTSRGRPEAFF.

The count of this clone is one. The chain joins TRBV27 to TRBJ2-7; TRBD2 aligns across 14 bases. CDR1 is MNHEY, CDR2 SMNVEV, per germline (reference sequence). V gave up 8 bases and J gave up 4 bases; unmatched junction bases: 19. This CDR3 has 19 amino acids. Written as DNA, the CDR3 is TGTGCCAGCCTAAAGAGTCCGGGACTAGCGGGAGAGAATTTATACGAGCAGTACTTC. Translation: CASLKSPGLAGENLYEQYF.

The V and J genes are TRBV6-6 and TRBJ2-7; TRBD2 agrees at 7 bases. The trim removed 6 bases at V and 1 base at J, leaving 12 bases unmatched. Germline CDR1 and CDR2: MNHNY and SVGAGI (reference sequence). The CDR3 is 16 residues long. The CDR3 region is CASRDPGGSASYEQYF. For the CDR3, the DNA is TGTGCCAGCAGGGACCCCGGCGGGAGCGCGTCCTACGAGCAGTACTTC.

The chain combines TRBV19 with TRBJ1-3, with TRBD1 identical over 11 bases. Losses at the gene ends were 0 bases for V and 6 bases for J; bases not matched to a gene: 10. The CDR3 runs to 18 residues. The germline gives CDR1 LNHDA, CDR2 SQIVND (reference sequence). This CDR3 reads CASSIDKWDRGFKNTIYF. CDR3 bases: TGTGCCAGTAGTATAGATAAGTGGGACAGGGGGTTTAAAAACACCATATATTTT.

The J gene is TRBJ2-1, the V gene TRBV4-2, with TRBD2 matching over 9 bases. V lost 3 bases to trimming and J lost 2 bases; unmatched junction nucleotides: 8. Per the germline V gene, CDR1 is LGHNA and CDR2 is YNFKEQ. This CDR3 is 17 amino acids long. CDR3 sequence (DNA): TGTGCCAGCAGCCACTCCTCCATAGCGGGAGCCTACAATGAGCAGTTCTTC. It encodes CASSHSSIAGAYNEQFF.

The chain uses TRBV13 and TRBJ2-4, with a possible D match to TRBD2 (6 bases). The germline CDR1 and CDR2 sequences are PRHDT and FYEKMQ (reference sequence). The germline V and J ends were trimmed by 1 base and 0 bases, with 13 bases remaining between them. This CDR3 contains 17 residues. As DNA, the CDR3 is TGTGCCAGCAGCTTAGTGGGGCGGGATATAGCCAAAAACATTCAGTACTTC. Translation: CASSLVGRDIAKNIQYF.

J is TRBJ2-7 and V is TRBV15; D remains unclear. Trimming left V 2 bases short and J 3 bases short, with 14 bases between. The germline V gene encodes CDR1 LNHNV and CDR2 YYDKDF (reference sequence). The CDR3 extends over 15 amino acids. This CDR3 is CATSRLPGLFYEQYF. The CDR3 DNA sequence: TGTGCCACCAGCAGACTACCGGGTCTGTTCTACGAGCAGTACTTC.

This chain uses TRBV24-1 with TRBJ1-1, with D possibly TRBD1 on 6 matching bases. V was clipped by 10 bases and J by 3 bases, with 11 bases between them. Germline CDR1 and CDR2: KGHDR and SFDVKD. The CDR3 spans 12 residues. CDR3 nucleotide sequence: TGTGCCACGAAACCAGGGGACACTGAAGCTTTCTTT. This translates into CATKPGDTEAFF.

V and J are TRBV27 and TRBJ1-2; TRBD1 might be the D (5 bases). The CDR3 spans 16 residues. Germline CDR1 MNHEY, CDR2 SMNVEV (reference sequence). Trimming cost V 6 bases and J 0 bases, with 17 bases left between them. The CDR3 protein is CASSPYQGNTNYGYTF. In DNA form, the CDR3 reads TGTGCCAGCAGCCCATACCAGGGAAACACTAACTATGGCTACACCTTC.

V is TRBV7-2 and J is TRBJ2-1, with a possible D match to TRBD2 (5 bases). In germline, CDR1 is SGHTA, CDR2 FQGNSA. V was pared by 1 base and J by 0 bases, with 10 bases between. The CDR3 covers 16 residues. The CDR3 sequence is CASSLGTPFSYNEQFF. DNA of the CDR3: TGTGCCAGCAGCTTAGGGACTCCGTTCTCCTACAATGAGCAGTTCTTC.

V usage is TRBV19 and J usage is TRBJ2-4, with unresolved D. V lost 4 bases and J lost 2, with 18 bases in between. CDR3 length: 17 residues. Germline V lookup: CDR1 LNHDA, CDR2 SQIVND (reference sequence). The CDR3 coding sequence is TGTGCCAGTAGTACCTCGGCCAGGCCTGATTCCAAAAACATTCAGTACTTC. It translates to CASSTSARPDSKNIQYF.

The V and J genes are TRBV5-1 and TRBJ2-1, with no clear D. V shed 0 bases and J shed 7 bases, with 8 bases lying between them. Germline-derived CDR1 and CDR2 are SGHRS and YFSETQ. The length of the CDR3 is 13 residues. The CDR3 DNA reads TGCGCCAGCAGCTTGGATCCCATGAATGAGCAGTTCTTC. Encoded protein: CASSLDPMNEQFF.

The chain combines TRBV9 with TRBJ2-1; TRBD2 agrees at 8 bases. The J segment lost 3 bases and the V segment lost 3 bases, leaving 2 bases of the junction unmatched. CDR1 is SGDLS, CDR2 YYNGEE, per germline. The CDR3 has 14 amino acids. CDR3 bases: TGTGCCAGCAGCGGTAGCGGGGTCTACAATGAGCAGTTCTTC. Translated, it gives CASSGSGVYNEQFF.

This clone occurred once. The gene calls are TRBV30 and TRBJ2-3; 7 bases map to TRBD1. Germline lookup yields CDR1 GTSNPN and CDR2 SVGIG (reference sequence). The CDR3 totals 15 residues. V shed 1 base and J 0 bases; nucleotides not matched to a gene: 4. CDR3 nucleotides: TGTGCCTGGAGTGCGGGACAGACAAGCACAGATACGCAGTATTTT. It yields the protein CAWSAGQTSTDTQYF.

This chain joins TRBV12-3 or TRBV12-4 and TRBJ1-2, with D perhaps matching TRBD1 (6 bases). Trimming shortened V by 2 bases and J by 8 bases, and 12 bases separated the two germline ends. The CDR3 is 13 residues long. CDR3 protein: CASSLTGQGGYTF. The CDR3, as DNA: TGTGCCAGCAGTTTAACGGGACAAGGAGGCTACACCTTC.

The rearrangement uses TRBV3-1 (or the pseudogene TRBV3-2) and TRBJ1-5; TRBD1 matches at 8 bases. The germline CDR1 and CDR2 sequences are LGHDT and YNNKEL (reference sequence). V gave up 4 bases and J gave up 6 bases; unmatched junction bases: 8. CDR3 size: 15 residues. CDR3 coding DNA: TGTGCCAGCAGCCCACTGGACAGGGAGGTTCAGCCCCAGCATTTT. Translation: CASSPLDREVQPQHF.

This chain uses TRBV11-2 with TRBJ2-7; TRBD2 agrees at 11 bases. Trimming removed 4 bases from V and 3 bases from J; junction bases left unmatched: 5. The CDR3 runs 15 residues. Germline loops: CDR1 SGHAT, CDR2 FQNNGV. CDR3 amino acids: CASSYTGLAVYEQYF. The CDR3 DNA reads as TGTGCCAGCAGCTACACGGGACTAGCGGTCTACGAGCAGTACTTC.

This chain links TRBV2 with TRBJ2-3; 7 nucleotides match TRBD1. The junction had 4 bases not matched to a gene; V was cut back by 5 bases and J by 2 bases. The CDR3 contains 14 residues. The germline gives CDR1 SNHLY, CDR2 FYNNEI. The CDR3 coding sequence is TGTGCCAGCAGTTGGGACAGCCTCACAGATACGCAGTATTTT. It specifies CASSWDSLTDTQYF.

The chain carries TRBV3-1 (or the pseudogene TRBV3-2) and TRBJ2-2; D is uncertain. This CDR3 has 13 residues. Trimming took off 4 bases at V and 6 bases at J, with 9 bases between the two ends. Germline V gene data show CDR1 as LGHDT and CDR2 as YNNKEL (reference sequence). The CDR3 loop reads CASSLSFSGELFF. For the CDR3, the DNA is TGTGCCAGCAGCCTATCCTTTTCCGGGGAGCTGTTTTTT.

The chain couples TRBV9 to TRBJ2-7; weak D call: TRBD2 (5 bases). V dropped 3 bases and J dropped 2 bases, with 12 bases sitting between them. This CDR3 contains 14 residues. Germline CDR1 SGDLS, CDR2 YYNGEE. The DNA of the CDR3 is TGTGCCAGCAGCGCCGCTTACGGGGCCTACGAGCAGTACTTC. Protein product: CASSAAYGAYEQYF.

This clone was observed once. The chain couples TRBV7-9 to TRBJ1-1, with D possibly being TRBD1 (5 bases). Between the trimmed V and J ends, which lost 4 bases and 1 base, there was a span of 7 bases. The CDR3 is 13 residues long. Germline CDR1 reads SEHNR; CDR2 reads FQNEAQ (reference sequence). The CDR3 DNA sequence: TGTGCCAGCAGCTCGGGGGGGAACACTGAAGCTTTCTTT. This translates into CASSSGGNTEAFF.

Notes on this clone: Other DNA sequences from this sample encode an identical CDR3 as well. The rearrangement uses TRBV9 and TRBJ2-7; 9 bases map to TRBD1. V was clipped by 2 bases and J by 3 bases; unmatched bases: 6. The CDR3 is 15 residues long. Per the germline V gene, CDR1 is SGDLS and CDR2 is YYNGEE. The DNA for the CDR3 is TGTGCCAGCAGCGTTAGTGGGACAGGGAGCTACGAGCAGTACTTC. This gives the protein CASSVSGTGSYEQYF.

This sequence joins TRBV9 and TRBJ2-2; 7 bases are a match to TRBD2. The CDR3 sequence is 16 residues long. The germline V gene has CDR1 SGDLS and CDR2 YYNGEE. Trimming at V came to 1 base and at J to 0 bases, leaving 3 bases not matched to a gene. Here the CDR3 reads CASSVTSGANTGELFF. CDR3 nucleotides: TGTGCCAGCAGCGTAACCAGCGGGGCGAACACCGGGGAGCTGTTTTTT. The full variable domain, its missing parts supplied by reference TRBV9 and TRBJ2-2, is DSGVTQTPKHLITATGQRVTLRCSPRSGDLSVYWYQQSLDQGLQFLIQYYNGEERAKGNILERFSAQQFPDLHSELNLSSLELGDSALYFCASSVTSGANTGELFFGEGSRLTVL.